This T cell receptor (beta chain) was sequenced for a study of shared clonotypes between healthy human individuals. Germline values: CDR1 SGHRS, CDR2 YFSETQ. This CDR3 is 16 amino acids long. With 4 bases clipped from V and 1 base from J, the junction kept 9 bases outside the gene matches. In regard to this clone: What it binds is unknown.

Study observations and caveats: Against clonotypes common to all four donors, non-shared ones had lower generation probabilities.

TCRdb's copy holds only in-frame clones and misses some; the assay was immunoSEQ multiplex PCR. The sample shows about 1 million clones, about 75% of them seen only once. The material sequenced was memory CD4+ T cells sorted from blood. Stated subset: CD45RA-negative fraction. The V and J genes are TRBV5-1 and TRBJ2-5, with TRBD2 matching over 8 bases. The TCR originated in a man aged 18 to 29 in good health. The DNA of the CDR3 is TGCGCCAGCAGCATACCAAGGGGACTAGGCCAAGAGACCCAGTACTTC. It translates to CASSIPRGLGQETQYF.